This T cell receptor beta chain was identified in a study of identical twins (TCRdb year 2016). The study in broad terms: To test whether fetal clonotypes persist, the study used deep sequencing on TCR alpha and beta repertoires from monozygotic twins, unrelated adults of various ages, and cord blood. To rule out contamination, the twin experiments were replicated at different times with different library preparation protocols. General conclusions and limits of the study: Because the same donors could not be followed over many years, the conclusions depended on cross-sectional statistical analysis. Abundant cord blood beta clonotypes carried fewer insertions; young adult naive repertoires showed a weaker similar trend, while memory repertoires showed none. Invariant T cells such as MAIT and iNKT could partly confound zero-insertion analyses, although diverse VJ usage argued against such confounding for most clonotypes. Compared with coincidental sharing between unrelated individuals, an excess of low generation-probability sequences was observed among out-of-frame TCR alpha sequences shared between twins. In beta out-of-frame sequences, excess twin sharing was weaker, because having fewer shared sequences lowered the signal-to-noise ratio. In monozygotic twins, recombination models systematically underestimated out-of-frame TCR alpha sharing, but the models matched the sharing seen between unrelated individuals.

The CDR3 sequence holds 16 residues, the cysteine and phenylalanine included. The retained sequence is limited to the CDR3, 48 bases, with the frame set at the first base. V gives up 8 bases and J gives up 2 bases, and the segment between their germline ends measures 20 bases. CDR1 is given as KGHSH and CDR2 as LQKENI, both from the germline V gene. As concerns this clonotype: Its antigen is not yet known. Base quality data are lacking; no much larger clone is found one base away.

Library method: 5' RACE. Sequencing relied on an Illumina HiSeq 2000. A universal primer binding site was added through template switching, and the final cDNA carried a unique molecular identifier so that TCR cDNA molecules could be counted accurately. Specific primers in the conserved constant-segment region were used to synthesize first-strand cDNA for the TCR alpha and beta chains. To control for contamination, each cDNA library was double barcoded with a SMART-Mk sample barcode plus Illumina barcodes. TruSeq adapter sequences along with Illumina sample barcodes were introduced in two successive PCR steps. The Illumina HiSeq platform was used with custom primers to sequence TCR alpha and beta cDNA libraries. In the original analysis: MiGEC was used to process raw reads and extract unique molecular identifiers, and MiXCR was used to find CDR3 positions. Recombination models were inferred per individual with the repgenHMM and IGoR tools using an EM algorithm. Shared clonotype analysis was performed with the tcR package in R, normalizing sharing by the product of cloneset sizes. To study raw recombination free of thymic and clonal selection effects, out-of-frame nonproductive sequences were analyzed. TCRdb reran the public reads through fastp at Q25 and MiXCR, keeping productive beta chains. Rows are unified per CDR3 protein, each entry keeping the most common DNA and genes. What appears here as the V and J calls and clone size reflects TCRdb's work, not the paper's. Recorded for this sample are 1.5 million to 2 million distinct CDR3 sequences; about 30% of them occurred a single time. The ten largest clones represent more than 0.25% of the sample.

Every donor in the study was a healthy Caucasian. Rearrangement joined TRBV18 to TRBJ2-3, and perhaps TRBD2 as D gene, on 6 matching bases. This sequence was found in a newborn girl in good health. Input material: cord blood. The CDR3 reads as follows: CASHDFKGLLTDTQYF. The bases are TGTGCCAGCCACGACTTCAAGGGACTTCTCACAGATACGCAGTATTTT. Supplemented by the reference TRBV18 and TRBJ2-3 proteins around the CDR3, the complete variable domain is NAGVMQNPRHLVRRRGQEARLRCSPMKGHSHVYWYRQLPEEGLKFMVYLQKENIIDESGMPKERFSAEFPKEGPSILRIQQVVRGDSAAYFCASHDFKGLLTDTQYFGPGTRLTVL.